The next 17 T cell receptor beta chains were all read from a single sample in a study of T-cell memory formation after mild COVID-19. MiXCR, run by TCRdb on the 5' RACE reads, gives a single entry per CDR3 protein. The table lists some 300,000 distinct CDR3 sequences, under 25% of them singletons. The sample taken for sequencing was PBMCs or a T cell subset sorted from them (not recorded which). These TCRs come from a man aged 18 to 30 who had mild COVID-19 (a few samples of this study predate the infection). Cell type and time point are not known.

This clonotype was seen a handful of times. CDR3 residues: CASSPNPGTGNTIYF. The CDR3 DNA follows: TGTGCCAGCAGCCCTAATCCCGGCACTGGAAACACCATATATTTT. The rearrangement uses TRBV7-3 and TRBJ1-3; D is unclear. Germline V CDR1 and CDR2: SGHTA, FQGTGA. This CDR3 has 15 amino acids. V was clipped by 5 bases and J by 2 bases, with 13 bases between them.

V is TRBV28 and J is TRBJ2-1; D gene unclear. Germline V CDR1 and CDR2: MDHEN, SYDVKM. The ends were cut back, 4 bases at V and 6 bases at J, with 4 bases in the middle. This CDR3 has 11 residues. In DNA form, the CDR3 reads TGTGCCAGCAGTTCGTTCAATGAGCAGTTCTTC. Its translation: CASSSFNEQFF.

This clonotype was detected only a few times. The rearrangement uses TRBV5-1 and TRBJ2-1; TRBD2 is a possible D gene (5 bases). V was pared by 6 bases and J by 5 bases, with 12 bases between. The CDR3 loop spans 13 amino acids. CDR1 is SGHRS, CDR2 YFSETQ, per germline. The CDR3 bases are TGCGCCAGCACTTACGGGGAAGACAATGAGCAGTTCTTC. Amino acids: CASTYGEDNEQFF.

The genes are TRBV20-1 and TRBJ1-5; D is perhaps TRBD1 (5 bases). The CDR3 is 14 residues long. Germline lookup yields CDR1 DFQATT and CDR2 SNEGSKA (reference sequence). Trimming removed 4 bases at V and 3 bases at J, with 13 bases between. The CDR3 loop reads CSAIIGEANQPQHF. The CDR3 nucleotides are TGCAGTGCTATTATAGGGGAGGCCAATCAGCCCCAGCATTTT.

This chain connects TRBV10-1 to TRBJ1-1; 9 bases map to TRBD1. Germline V gene data show CDR1 as WNHNN and CDR2 as SYGVQD (reference sequence). The V gene end was trimmed by 0 bases and the J gene end by 10 bases; junction bases not matched to a gene: 0. The CDR3 runs 12 residues. Written as DNA, the CDR3 is TGCGCCAGCAGTGAGTCGGACAGGGGAGCTTTCTTT. This gives the protein CASSESDRGAFF.

The V call is TRBV9, the J call TRBJ1-4, with D hard to call. V lost 1 base to trimming and J lost 3 bases, with 7 bases between them. This CDR3 is built from 14 residues. Germline V gene lookup returns CDR1 SGDLS and CDR2 YYNGEE. The CDR3 sequence: CASSVSGPNEKLFF. For the CDR3, the DNA is TGTGCCAGCAGCGTAAGTGGGCCTAATGAAAAACTGTTTTTT. The full variable domain, in which reference TRBV9 and TRBJ1-4 provide the parts outside the CDR3, is DSGVTQTPKHLITATGQRVTLRCSPRSGDLSVYWYQQSLDQGLQFLIQYYNGEERAKGNILERFSAQQFPDLHSELNLSSLELGDSALYFCASSVSGPNEKLFFGSGTQLSVL.

In this sample, this clonotype turned up a few times. This rearrangement joins TRBV29-1 to TRBJ2-5; D gene ambiguous. Germline V gives CDR1 SQVTM, CDR2 ANQGSEA. The CDR3 length is 15 residues. V was shortened by 1 base and J by 1 base, with 13 bases between the two germline ends. The CDR3 sequence is CSVEAWAAIQETQYF. CDR3 nucleotide sequence: TGCAGCGTTGAAGCCTGGGCAGCCATCCAAGAGACCCAGTACTTC.

With regard to this clonotype: A junction end diverges from the germline sequence, so it may reflect a read error. The genes are TRBV4-2 and TRBJ1-3, with D tentatively TRBD1 (6 bases). Germline V gene data show CDR1 as LGHNA and CDR2 as YNFKEQ. The CDR3 runs 14 residues. This chain's CDR3 is CASSQETPRDTTYF. CDR3 bases: TGTGCCAGCAGCCAAGAAACGCCGCGGGACACCACATATTTT.

This clonotype has a handful of counts. The rearrangement uses TRBV9 and TRBJ2-1, with TRBD1 matching over 8 bases. The CDR3 spans 17 residues. The germline V gene encodes CDR1 SGDLS and CDR2 YYNGEE. J was trimmed by 3 bases and V by 4 bases; bases with no gene match: 12. The CDR3 loop reads CASSPTGTGAIYNEQFF. DNA of the CDR3: TGTGCCAGCAGCCCAACCGGGACAGGAGCCATCTACAATGAGCAGTTCTTC.

This chain links TRBV20-1 with TRBJ1-1; maybe TRBD1 (5 bases). In germline, CDR1 is DFQATT, CDR2 SNEGSKA (reference sequence). V lost 1 base, J lost 1 base, and 7 bases lay in between. The CDR3 has 13 residues. The CDR3 here is CSARGGENTEAFF. The CDR3 nucleotides are TGCAGTGCTAGAGGGGGGGAGAACACTGAAGCTTTCTTT.

This clonotype was observed a handful of times. The chain recombines TRBV5-6 with TRBJ2-4, with D possibly matching TRBD2 (6 bases). The germline V gene encodes CDR1 SGHDT and CDR2 YYEEEE. This CDR3 has 13 residues. The V gene lost 3 bases and the J gene lost 9 bases, with 13 bases spanning the gap. The CDR3 reads CASSYTGSSIQYF. CDR3 sequence (DNA): TGTGCCAGCAGCTACACCGGGAGCAGCATTCAGTACTTC.

This rearrangement joins TRBV18 to TRBJ2-7, with D perhaps TRBD1 (6 bases). Germline V lookup: CDR1 KGHSH, CDR2 LQKENI. With 0 bases removed from V and 3 bases from J, the gap between germline ends came to 12 bases. This CDR3 is 15 amino acids long. The CDR3 is CASSPPGTPVYEQYF. Written as DNA, the CDR3 is TGTGCCAGCTCACCACCAGGGACACCGGTCTACGAGCAGTACTTC.

With respect to this clonotype: A junction end diverges from the germline sequence, so it may reflect a read error. The CDR3 here is CASSSWDYQDTQYF. CDR3 bases: TGTGCCAGCAGTTCCTGGGACTATCAAGATACCCAGTACTTC. The V call is TRBV6-5, the J call TRBJ2-5, with 7 nucleotides matching TRBD2. This CDR3 comprises 14 residues. From germline, CDR1 is MNHEY and CDR2 SVGAGI.

CDR3: CASSYGVQNSPLHF. The DNA for the CDR3 is TGTGCCAGCAGTTACGGGGTACAAAATTCACCCCTCCACTTT. The chain recombines TRBV6-6 with TRBJ1-6; D is ambiguous. The CDR3 covers 14 residues. V lost 2 bases and J lost 7, with 9 bases in between. CDR1 and CDR2 from the germline V gene are MNHNY and SVGAGI (reference sequence).

The chain has TRBV7-2 and TRBJ1-3; D is possibly TRBD1 (5 bases). Germline CDR1 SGHTA, CDR2 FQGNSA. This CDR3 has 15 amino acids. Trimming removed 1 base at V and 0 bases at J, with 7 bases between. CDR3 residues: CASSLEGTSGNTIYF. CDR3 in DNA: TGTGCCAGCAGCTTAGAAGGGACCTCTGGAAACACCATATATTTT.

J is TRBJ2-3 and V is TRBV12-3 or TRBV12-4, with 10 bases fitting TRBD2. The V and J ends lost 3 bases and 5 bases, in that order; junction bases with no gene match: 2. CDR3 size: 14 residues. Here the CDR3 DNA reads TGTGCCAGCAGTTTCCAGCGGGGGGGAGATACGCAGTATTTT. Its translation: CASSFQRGGDTQYF.

This clonotype has just a few counts. This rearrangement joins TRBV12-3 or TRBV12-4 to TRBJ2-3; 11 bases agree with TRBD2. There are 18 residues in the CDR3. V lost 3 bases and J lost 2; bases outside the gene matches: 10. For the CDR3, the DNA is TGTGCCAGCAGTTTCCCAGGGCTAGCGGGGGGAAACACAGATACGCAGTATTTT. It encodes CASSFPGLAGGNTDTQYF.